This record concerns one T cell receptor (beta chain) sequence. Original methodology: Estimates of nucleated cell counts were drawn from the amplification of reference gene primers. Only in-frame clones appear in the TCRdb table, and some are missing; sequencing was by immunoSEQ multiplex PCR. Clone size and the V and J calls come from that table; the DNA yielded D and trimming. The sample carries around 91,000 clones, 79% recorded once. The V end lost 5 bases, the J end lost 6 bases, and 10 bases lay between the germline ends. Germline lookup yields CDR1 SGHVS and CDR2 FQNEAQ. This CDR3 comprises 12 residues. The data are from a study of blood T cell repertoires in COVID-19. For the study at large: Material from acute and convalescent COVID-19 was sourced from the United States, Italy and Spain. PBMCs, B-cell-depleted T cells, or T cells provided the cDNA or gDNA that made up the material.

This chain connects TRBV7-8 to TRBJ1-2; D unclear. The receptor's source is a woman older than 75 with active or convalescent COVID-19. The sample comprised peripheral blood. This chain's CDR3 is CASSQSADGYTF. CDR3 sequence (DNA): TGTGCCAGCAGCCAGTCGGCGGATGGCTACACCTTC.